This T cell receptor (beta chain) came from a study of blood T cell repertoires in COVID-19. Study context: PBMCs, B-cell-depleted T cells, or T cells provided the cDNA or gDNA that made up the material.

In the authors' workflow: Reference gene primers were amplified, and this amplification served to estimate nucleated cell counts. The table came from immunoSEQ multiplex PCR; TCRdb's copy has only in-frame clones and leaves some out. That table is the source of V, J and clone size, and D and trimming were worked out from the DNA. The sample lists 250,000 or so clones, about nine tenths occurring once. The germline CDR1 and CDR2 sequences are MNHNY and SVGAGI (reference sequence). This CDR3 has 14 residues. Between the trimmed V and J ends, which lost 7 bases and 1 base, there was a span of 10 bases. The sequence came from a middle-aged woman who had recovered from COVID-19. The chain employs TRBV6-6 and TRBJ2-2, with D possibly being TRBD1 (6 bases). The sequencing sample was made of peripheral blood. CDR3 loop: CASKNRENTGELFF. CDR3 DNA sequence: TGTGCCAGCAAAAACAGGGAGAACACCGGGGAGCTGTTTTTT.